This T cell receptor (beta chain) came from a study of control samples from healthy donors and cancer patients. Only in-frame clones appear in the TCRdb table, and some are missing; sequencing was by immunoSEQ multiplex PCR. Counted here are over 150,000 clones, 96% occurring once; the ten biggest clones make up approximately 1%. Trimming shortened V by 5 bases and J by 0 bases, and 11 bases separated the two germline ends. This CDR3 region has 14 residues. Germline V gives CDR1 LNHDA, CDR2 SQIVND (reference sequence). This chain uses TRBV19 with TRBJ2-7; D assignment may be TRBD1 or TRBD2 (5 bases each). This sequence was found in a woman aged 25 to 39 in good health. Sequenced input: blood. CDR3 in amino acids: CASSPRGTSYEQYF. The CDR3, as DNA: TGTGCCAGTAGTCCCCGAGGGACCTCCTACGAGCAGTACTTC.